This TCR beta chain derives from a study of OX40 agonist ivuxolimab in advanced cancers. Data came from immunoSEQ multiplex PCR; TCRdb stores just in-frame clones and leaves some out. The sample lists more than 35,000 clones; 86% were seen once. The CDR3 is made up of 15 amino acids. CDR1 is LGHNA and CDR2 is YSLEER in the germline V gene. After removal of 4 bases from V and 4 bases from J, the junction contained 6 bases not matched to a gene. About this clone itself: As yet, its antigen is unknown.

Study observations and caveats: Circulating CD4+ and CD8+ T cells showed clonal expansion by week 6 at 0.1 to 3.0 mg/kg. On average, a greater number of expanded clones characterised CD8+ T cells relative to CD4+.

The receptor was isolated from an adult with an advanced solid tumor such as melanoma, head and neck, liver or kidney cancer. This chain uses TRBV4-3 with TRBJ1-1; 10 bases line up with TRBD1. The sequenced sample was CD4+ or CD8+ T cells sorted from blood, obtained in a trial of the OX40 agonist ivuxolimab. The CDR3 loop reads CASSLLTGGATEAFF. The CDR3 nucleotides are TGCGCCAGCAGCCTCCTGACAGGGGGCGCCACTGAAGCTTTCTTT.